A single sample is the source of the 12 T cell receptor beta chains below, sequenced in a study of blood T cell repertoires in COVID-19. Only in-frame clones appear in the TCRdb table, and some are missing; sequencing was by immunoSEQ multiplex PCR. The sample has a few hundred thousand clones; 85% are singletons. Sequencing was carried out using PBMCs or T cells enriched from blood (not recorded which). The source of these receptors is a woman in her 50s who had been exposed to COVID-19.

V gene TRBV12-5 combines with J gene TRBJ1-2; the D is unclear. V was pared by 0 bases and J by 4 bases, with 24 bases between. The length of the CDR3 is 19 residues. From germline, CDR1 is LGHNT and CDR2 FRNRAP. For the CDR3, the DNA is TGTGCTAGTGGTTTGGTAAATAAAGCCGAGGGTCGCTCATCCTATGGCTACACCTTC. Its protein product is CASGLVNKAEGRSSYGYTF.

The V gene is TRBV12-2, the J gene TRBJ1-2; the D call of TRBD1 is as the table states it, not checked on the DNA. TRBV12-2 is classified as a pseudogene. This CDR3 is 15 amino acids long. The DNA for the CDR3 is TGTGCAAGTCGCTTATCCGGGACAGCGGACTATGGCTACACCTTC. Translating gives CASRLSGTADYGYTF.

The chain carries TRBV25-1 and TRBJ2-5; D might be TRBD2 (5 bases). CDR1 MGHDK and CDR2 SYGVNS come from the germline V gene. The CDR3 has 12 residues. The ends were cut back, 9 bases at V and 1 base at J, with 9 bases in the middle. CDR3 loop: CASGLRQETQYF. Here the CDR3 DNA reads TGTGCCAGTGGACTCCGCCAAGAGACCCAGTACTTC.

The chain carries TRBV7-2 and TRBJ1-5; no clear D gene. Germline V gene data show CDR1 as SGHTA and CDR2 as FQGNSA. V was pared by 3 bases and J by 5 bases, with 5 bases between. This CDR3 spans 12 amino acids. The CDR3 sequence: CASSLRDQPQHF. The CDR3 bases are TGTGCCAGCAGCTTGAGGGATCAGCCCCAGCATTTT.

CDR3 in DNA: TGTGCCAGCAGCAAAGCCGCCCTGGACAGACGAGATAACCACGAGCCCTCAGATACGCAGTATTTT. Translating it yields CASSKAALDRRDNHEPSDTQYF. The chain joins TRBV21-1 to TRBJ2-3; the D call in the table, TRBD1, was not verified against the DNA. TRBV21-1 is classified as a pseudogene. The CDR3 contains 22 residues.

V gene TRBV28 combines with J gene TRBJ1-1; a weak D match, TRBD1 (5 bases). Trimming removed 8 bases from V and 2 bases from J, with 12 bases in between. The CDR3 sequence is 13 residues long. Germline CDR1 reads MDHEN; CDR2 reads SYDVKM. The CDR3 DNA sequence: TGTGCCAGCGGAGAGACAGCCAACACTGAAGCTTTCTTT. Translation: CASGETANTEAFF.

CDR3 nucleotide sequence: TGCAGTGCTAGTCGCGGGGAACTCTCTGGAAACACCATATATTTT. Encoded protein: CSASRGELSGNTIYF. The chain joins TRBV20-1 to TRBJ1-3; D is uncertain. The germline CDR1 and CDR2 sequences are DFQATT and SNEGSKA (reference sequence). Trimming took 3 bases from V and 0 from J, leaving 12 bases between them. The CDR3 totals 15 residues.

This clone was recorded once. The rearrangement uses TRBV14 and TRBJ1-2; 7 nucleotides agree with TRBD1. The CDR3 runs to 13 residues. The germline V gene has CDR1 SGHDN and CDR2 FVKESK. Trimming took 4 bases from V and 5 from J; bases not matched to a gene: 4. CDR3 coding DNA: TGTGCCAGCAGCCTTGGACAGGCGTATGGCTACACCTTC. It specifies CASSLGQAYGYTF.

V and J are TRBV5-1 and TRBJ2-5, with D tentatively TRBD1 (6 bases). The CDR3 spans 15 residues. The germline CDR1 and CDR2 sequences are SGHRS and YFSETQ. The V and J ends lost 0 bases and 5 bases respectively, with 14 bases between them. The CDR3 loop reads CASSLAGVDSETQYF. The CDR3 nucleotides are TGCGCCAGCAGCTTGGCAGGGGTGGATTCGGAGACCCAGTACTTC. Drawing the rest from reference TRBV5-1 and TRBJ2-5, the complete variable domain is KAGVTQTPRYLIKTRGQQVTLSCSPISGHRSVSWYQQTPGQGLQFLFEYFSETQRNKGNFPGRFSGRQFSNSRSEMNVSTLELGDSALYLCASSLAGVDSETQYFGPGTRLLVL.

The chain employs TRBV14 and TRBJ2-1, with 8 bases identical to TRBD2. V dropped 1 base and J dropped 8; count of bases not matched to a gene: 4. The CDR3 loop spans 14 amino acids. Germline CDR1 reads SGHDN; CDR2 reads FVKESK. DNA of the CDR3: TGTGCCAGCAGCCAAGGCGGGGGGATAGATGAGCAGTTCTTC. It translates to CASSQGGGIDEQFF.

The rearrangement joins TRBV7-9 to TRBJ2-3; TRBD2 might be the D (6 bases). This CDR3 spans 16 amino acids. V lost 5 bases and J lost 6, with 21 bases in between. From germline, CDR1 is SEHNR and CDR2 FQNEAQ (reference sequence). The CDR3 loop is CASSRGTLAATDTQYF. The DNA of the CDR3 is TGTGCCAGCAGCCGAGGGACTTTAGCGGCTACGGATACGCAGTATTTT.

Remarks on this clone: The sample holds other DNA sequences that translate to the same CDR3. The V and J genes are TRBV5-1 and TRBJ2-2, with 12 nucleotides matching TRBD1. Per the germline V gene, CDR1 is SGHRS and CDR2 is YFSETQ. V lost 4 bases to trimming and J lost 4 bases; unmatched junction nucleotides: 5. The CDR3 contains 16 residues. CDR3 region: CASSLGQGAGTGELFF. In nucleotides, the CDR3 is TGCGCCAGCAGCCTGGGACAGGGGGCTGGCACCGGGGAGCTGTTTTTT.